The 5 T cell receptor beta chains below all came from one sample that was sequenced in a study of blood T cell repertoires in COVID-19. Here immunoSEQ multiplex PCR was the method, and the copy in TCRdb shows in-frame clones only, minus some. This table has about 61,000 clones, more than 85% appearing once. Source material: peripheral blood. Every receptor here comes from a man older than 75 in a cohort sampled during active COVID-19.

The chain recombines TRBV5-1 with TRBJ2-3; no firm D call. V lost 3 bases and J lost 0, with 5 bases in between. Germline V gene data show CDR1 as SGHRS and CDR2 as YFSETQ. CDR3 size: 13 residues. CDR3 sequence reads: CASSSTSTDTQYF. Written as DNA, the CDR3 is TGCGCCAGCAGCTCGACTAGCACAGATACGCAGTATTTT. The complete variable domain, with remaining parts taken from reference TRBV5-1 and TRBJ2-3, reads KAGVTQTPRYLIKTRGQQVTLSCSPISGHRSVSWYQQTPGQGLQFLFEYFSETQRNKGNFPGRFSGRQFSNSRSEMNVSTLELGDSALYLCASSSTSTDTQYFGPGTRLTVL.

The J gene is TRBJ2-7, the V gene TRBV6-6, with TRBD1 matching over 8 bases. CDR1 is MNHNY, CDR2 SVGAGI, per germline (reference sequence). The CDR3 has 15 amino acids. J lost 3 bases, V lost 6 bases, and 10 bases had no gene match. CDR3 sequence: CASSLLGQGIYEQYF. The CDR3, as DNA: TGTGCCAGCAGCTTACTTGGACAGGGAATCTACGAGCAGTACTTC.

The chain couples TRBV19 to TRBJ1-4; weak D call: TRBD1 (5 bases). The CDR3 covers 15 residues. Trimming pared 1 base from V and 8 bases from J, leaving 14 bases between. CDR1 is LNHDA and CDR2 is SQIVND in the germline V gene (reference sequence). CDR3 nucleotides: TGTGCCAGTAGTATAGCCAGGACATTAGGCGAAAAACTGTTTTTT. It yields the protein CASSIARTLGEKLFF. The full variable domain, rest sourced from reference TRBV19 and TRBJ1-4, is DGGITQSPKYLFRKEGQNVTLSCEQNLNHDAMYWYRQDPGQGLRLIYYSQIVNDFQKGDIAEGYSVSREKKESFPLTVTSAQKNPTAFYLCASSIARTLGEKLFFGSGTQLSVL.

The chain combines TRBV10-3 with TRBJ2-3; D is possibly TRBD1 (5 bases). V dropped 5 bases and J dropped 0 bases, with 9 bases sitting between them. In germline, CDR1 is ENHRY, CDR2 SYGVKD. The CDR3 runs to 14 residues. Here the CDR3 reads CAISQTASTDTQYF. CDR3 DNA sequence: TGTGCCATCAGTCAGACAGCTAGCACAGATACGCAGTATTTT.

V and J are TRBV3-1 (or the pseudogene TRBV3-2) and TRBJ1-3; 8 bases fit TRBD1. The V gene end was trimmed by 4 bases and the J gene end by 4 bases; junction bases not matched to a gene: 3. The V gene's germline CDR1 is LGHDT and CDR2 YNNKEL (reference sequence). The CDR3 covers 14 residues. This CDR3 reads CASSPRDRGNTIYF. The CDR3 DNA reads as TGTGCCAGCAGCCCCAGGGACAGGGGAAACACCATATATTTT.